A selection of T cell receptor beta chains follows, all from one sample in a study of OX40 agonist ivuxolimab in advanced cancers. This table comes from immunoSEQ multiplex PCR, and its TCRdb copy is limited to in-frame clones, with some not included. The data hold approximately 86,000 clones, with around 90% observed a single time. The material was CD4+ or CD8+ T cells sorted from blood, obtained in a trial of the OX40 agonist ivuxolimab. Source of these receptors: an adult with an advanced solid tumor such as melanoma, head and neck, liver or kidney cancer. The CDR3 runs from the conserved cysteine through the conserved F or W. Clone size, where shown, is once, few, many, or a class for clones that have expanded.

clone size	V gene	CDR3 protein
once	TRBV27	CASRIRGAGEQYF
.	TRBV4-2	CASSQAPGTGVEKLFF
.	TRBV10-3	CAISESGKFYEQYF
.	TRBV28	CASSYDRSPTKIAKNIQYF
.	TRBV10-3	CAIGLAGANTGELFF
.	TRBV6-1	CASSGGSGGYYNEQFF
.	TRBV7-2	CASSSSPASQETQYF
.	TRBV7-2	CASSIDGRGGYTF
.	TRBV19	CASSIDRGGRGEQFF
.	TRBV28	CASSESSGRVSDTQYF
.	TRBV19	CASSETSGGGYEQYF
.	TRBV19	CASTTRADNTEAFF
once	TRBV2	CASYPGARGAFF
.	TRBV11-2	CASSTDRNEQFF
.	TRBV27	CASSLSGTGLDQPQHF
.	TRBV10-3	CAISRGGTSRDYEQYF
.	TRBV18	CASSPGLADEQYF
.	TRBV18	CASSRTTGRGTDTQYF
.	TRBV25-1	CASSEGGTYEQYF
.	TRBV14	CASSLGLAGRADTQYF
.	TRBV7-2	CASSLFGTGDTGELFF
.	TRBV4-1	CASSPQIASTNEKLFF
.	TRBV5-1	CASTFSSGASGELFF
.	TRBV5-1	CASSLEIGGGYEQYF
.	TRBV5-1	CASSPQPVQETQYF
.	TRBV5-1	CASAAGTLDIQYF
.	TRBV18	CASSPHRLTQRGAGELFF
.	TRBV5-1	CASSLEPSTEAFF